What follows describes a single T cell receptor (beta chain). Its antigen is not known. Using immunoSEQ multiplex PCR, the repertoire was profiled, and TCRdb retains in-frame clones only, with some absent. Of 100,000 to 150,000 clones in the sample, about 89% were seen once. These data belong to a study of T cell responses to AZD1222 COVID-19 vaccine. The study, taken as a whole, reports: Spike-wide vaccine-associated CD4 TCRs dominated at 160-218 and 743-854. Donor demographics were predominantly white British with a female majority; clonal diversity may be underestimated. Reports indicate that nearly half of spike-specific TCRs are directed at unmutated variant regions. Spike-specific TCR breadth rose after two AZD1222 doses, and depth rose as well.

Germline lookup yields CDR1 LNHDA and CDR2 SQIVND (reference sequence). The ends lost 5 bases at V and 0 bases at J; junction bases unmatched: 8. This CDR3 spans 17 amino acids. The sequences come from peripheral blood, collected on day 0 of AZD1222 vaccination. The J gene is TRBJ2-7, the V gene TRBV19, with 12 bases lining up with TRBD2. The TCR was taken from an adult in good health. CDR3 amino acids: CASSVLTSGGLSYEQYF. CDR3 bases: TGTGCCAGTAGTGTCCTGACTAGCGGGGGCCTCTCCTACGAGCAGTACTTC. Based on the CDR3 plus reference TRBV19 and TRBJ2-7, the full variable domain is DGGITQSPKYLFRKEGQNVTLSCEQNLNHDAMYWYRQDPGQGLRLIYYSQIVNDFQKGDIAEGYSVSREKKESFPLTVTSAQKNPTAFYLCASSVLTSGGLSYEQYFGPGTRLTVT.